This T cell receptor (beta chain) was profiled in a study of CD8+ T cells in alopecia areata. This clone was detected a few times. The antigen remains unidentified. Study-level points and caveats: The study found tofacitinib significantly decreased scalp clonality and expanded CD8+ clones among the top 100. A large proportion of expanded lesional clones were detected persisting in scalp and blood during tofacitinib.

Stated treatment: oral pan-JAK inhibitor, 5-10 mg twice daily. cDNA prepared by RNA extraction and subsequent reverse transcription served as the template for sequencing. Clones were read by immunoSEQ multiplex PCR, and TCRdb kept only the in-frame ones, dropping some. The repertoire holds fewer than 150,000 clones, less than 75% seen once, with almost 30% in the top ten. The germline V and J ends were trimmed by 6 bases and 4 bases, with 13 bases remaining between them. The CDR3 covers 13 residues. The source material was CD8+ T cells sorted from blood, sampled at week 4, from a patient treated with tofacitinib. The clonotype originates from a human donor with alopecia areata. The V and J genes are TRBV23-1 and TRBJ2-7; maybe TRBD2 (5 bases). TRBV23-1 is noted as an ORF with a role that remains uncertain. CDR3 protein: CASRPTGNYEQYF. The CDR3 coding sequence is TGCGCCAGCAGACCGACGGGAAATTACGAGCAGTACTTC.